Listed below are T cell receptor beta chains from one sample, sequenced in a study of T cell repertoires in cytomegalovirus infection. MiXCR, applied by TCRdb to the reads, yields one record per CDR3 protein. In the table there are 350,000 to 450,000 distinct CDR3 sequences, around 18% of which are singletons. The sequenced sample consisted of PBMCs. All receptors come from a human donor in good health (CMV status not recorded). Some clones in this sample may be carry-over from other donors' samples. Each CDR3 is given with its conserved first and last residue. The D gene is left open where the match is weak. Size values are once, few and many counts, or a class for expanded clones, and some rows have none.

>TRBJ1-6|-|TRBV4-3|-
TGCGCCAGCAGCCAAGACGTCCAGGGAGGTTCACCCCTCCACTTT
CASSQDVQGGSPLHF
>TRBJ2-5|few|TRBV7-6|-
TGTGCCAGCACCACTACTACGAGCTTGGAGACCCAGTACTTC
CASTTTTSLETQYF
>TRBJ2-1|-|TRBV27|-
TGTGCCAGAGAGGGGTGTGAGCAGTTCTTC
CAREGCEQFF
>TRBJ2-3|-|TRBV28|TRBD1
TGTGCCAGCAGTTTGAGCGCGGGACAGGGGGGGGGTTCGACAGATACGCAGTATTTT
CASSLSAGQGGGSTDTQYF
>TRBJ1-4|-|TRBV5-5|-
TGTGCCAGCAGCTCCTGGTCGAGCAGAAGTGAAAAACTGTTTTTT
CASSSWSSRSEKLFF
>TRBJ1-2|many|TRBV7-2|-
TGTGCCAGCAGCTTAGCCCCGGACAGATCCGGCTATGGCTACACCTTC
CASSLAPDRSGYGYTF
>TRBJ2-1|-|TRBV18|-
TGTGCCAGCTCACCAGGATTGGAAGGCGATGAGCAGTTCTTC
CASSPGLEGDEQFF
>TRBJ1-4|-|TRBV14|-
TGTGCCAGCAGCCGGGGGCAGGACTTCCTCGGGGGAACTAATGAAAAACTGTTTTTT
CASSRGQDFLGGTNEKLFF
>TRBJ2-3|-|TRBV28|-
TGTGCCAGCAGTCCGATCCTTAAGGATACGCAGTATTTT
CASSPILKDTQYF
>TRBJ2-1|many|TRBV11-3|-
TGTGCCAGCAGCTTAGAAGGTCTAGAGGGCGGTTCGGGGCAGTTCTTC
CASSLEGLEGGSGQFF
>TRBJ1-1|few|TRBV12-3/TRBV12-4|TRBD1
TGTGCCAGCAGCTGGGACAGCATGAACACTGAAGCTTTCTTT
CASSWDSMNTEAFF
>TRBJ1-5|few|TRBV11-2|TRBD1
TGTGCCAGCAGCTTAGAAGGGACAGGGAGTACTCAGCCCCAGCATTTT
CASSLEGTGSTQPQHF
>TRBJ1-5|many|TRBV12-3/TRBV12-4|-
TGTGCCAGCAGTCCCCGGGCGGGGGGGAGCAATCAGCCCCAGCATTTT
CASSPRAGGSNQPQHF
>TRBJ2-1|-|TRBV28|TRBD2
TGTGCCAGCAGTACTCCGACTAGCGGGTCCTCCTACAATGAGCAGTTCTTC
CASSTPTSGSSYNEQFF
>TRBJ2-1|few|TRBV7-2|TRBD1
TGTGCCAGCAGCTCAGACAGGGCGTACAATGAGCAGTTCTTC
CASSSDRAYNEQFF
>TRBJ1-5|many|TRBV7-8|-
TGTGCCAGCAGCTTCAGTCCAGGTTGGTCTGGCAATCAGCCCCAGCATTTT
CASSFSPGWSGNQPQHF
>TRBJ1-6|many|TRBV7-2|-
TGTGCCAGCAGCTTAGGGGGACGGGGCTTACCCCTCCACTTT
CASSLGGRGLPLHF
>TRBJ2-1|many|TRBV12-3/TRBV12-4|-
TGTGCCAGCAGTTTAAACGAAAGACGGCTGTTCTTC
CASSLNERRLFF
>TRBJ2-2|many|TRBV7-2|TRBD2
TGTGCCAGCAGCCCGCAAGCTAGCGGGGGGAATCCCGGGGAGCTGTTTTTT
CASSPQASGGNPGELFF
>TRBJ2-7|many|TRBV7-2|TRBD2
TGTGCCAGCAGCCTGGTGGGGGGGAGCTCCTACGAGCAGTACTTC
CASSLVGGSSYEQYF
>TRBJ2-1|few|TRBV12-3/TRBV12-4|TRBD1
TGTGCCAGCAGTTTATTCCTGAGGGGGCGCGATGAGCAGTTCTTC
CASSLFLRGRDEQFF
>TRBJ2-7|many|TRBV7-2|TRBD2
TGTGCCAGCAATTTAGCGGGATCCTACGAGCAGTACTTC
CASNLAGSYEQYF
>TRBJ2-7|-|TRBV29-1|TRBD2
TGCAGCGTTGGGGGAGGGAGCTACGAGCAGTACTTC
CSVGGGSYEQYF
>TRBJ2-7|-|TRBV7-9|-
TGTGCCAGCAGCCGACCAGGGGAAGGGCCCTACGAGCAGTACTTC
CASSRPGEGPYEQYF
>TRBJ2-3|many|TRBV7-2|TRBD1
TGTGCCAGCAGCTTACGGACAGGGCTGGGGACTGCAGATACGCAGTATTTT
CASSLRTGLGTADTQYF
>TRBJ2-1|many|TRBV7-2|TRBD1
TGTGCCAGCAGCCCCCAGGGGGACTACAATGAGCAGTTCTTC
CASSPQGDYNEQFF
>TRBJ2-7|many|TRBV12-3/TRBV12-4|TRBD2
TGTGCCAGCACCCTAGGCCCTAGCGGGTCCTACGAGCAGTACTTC
CASTLGPSGSYEQYF
>TRBJ2-1|few|TRBV11-2|-
TGTGCCAGCAGCTTAGTAAACGCCTACAATGAGCAGTTCTTC
CASSLVNAYNEQFF
>TRBJ2-1|-|TRBV4-1|TRBD2
TGCGCCAGCAGCCGGAGCGGGAGGGGGGACAATGAGCAGTTCTTC
CASSRSGRGDNEQFF
>TRBJ2-5|few|TRBV12-3/TRBV12-4|-
TGTGCCAGCAGTCTCGGGGTTCCCCAAGAGACCCAGTACTTC
CASSLGVPQETQYF
>TRBJ2-3|-|TRBV6-2/TRBV6-3|-
TGTGCCAGCTTAAGGGGTGCCACAGATACGCAGTATTTT
CASLRGATDTQYF
>TRBJ2-4|many|TRBV7-2|TRBD1
TGTGCCAGCAGCCCCCGGGACAGGGGAAACATTCAGTACTTC
CASSPRDRGNIQYF
>TRBJ1-6|many|TRBV12-3/TRBV12-4|-
TGTGCCAGCAGTTTTCAGAGCTCGGGGTCACCCCTCCACTTT
CASSFQSSGSPLHF
>TRBJ2-1|many|TRBV7-2|-
TGTGCCAGCAGCTCGATGACTTGGGTGCAGTTCTTC
CASSSMTWVQFF
>TRBJ1-4|many|TRBV7-2|-
TGTGCCAGCAGCTTAGCAGGTTGGGGGGAAAAACTGTTTTTT
CASSLAGWGEKLFF
>TRBJ2-3|-|TRBV9|-
TGTGCCAGCAGCGTCGGCCCTAACACAGATACGCAGTATTTT
CASSVGPNTDTQYF
>TRBJ2-7|-|TRBV15|-
TGTGCCACCAGCAGAGGATACGAGGGAGCTGGCGAGCAGTACTTC
CATSRGYEGAGEQYF
>TRBJ2-3|few|TRBV5-5|-
TGTGCCAGCAGCTTGTTGGATCGCACAGATACGCAGTATTTT
CASSLLDRTDTQYF
>TRBJ2-7|few|TRBV2|-
TGTGCCAGCACCCTGACAGCTTACGAGCAGTACTTC
CASTLTAYEQYF
>TRBJ2-3|-|TRBV15|-
TGTGCCACCAGCAGGAGGACAGATACGCAGTATTTT
CATSRRTDTQYF